This T cell receptor beta chain was observed in a study of cytomegalovirus exposure and HLA in healthy donors. This clone was counted a few times. With 60 Vbeta and 13 Jbeta primers, the PCR was carried out. The repertoire was sequenced with immunoSEQ multiplex PCR; TCRdb's copy has only in-frame clones and lacks some. The sample records some 160,000 clones, 65% to 90% being singletons. J was trimmed by 12 bases and V by 3 bases; bases with no gene match: 12. The CDR3 sequence is 16 residues long. The germline V gene has CDR1 SEHNR and CDR2 FQNEAQ (reference sequence). The specimen was PBMCs. This receptor was taken from a man aged 45-65 years in good health and CMV-seropositive. The gene calls are TRBV7-9 and TRBJ2-1; 12 nucleotides agree with TRBD1. The CDR3 reads CASSFLGDRGRGVQFF. The CDR3 DNA reads TGTGCCAGCAGCTTCTTGGGGGACAGGGGGCGCGGAGTGCAGTTCTTC.